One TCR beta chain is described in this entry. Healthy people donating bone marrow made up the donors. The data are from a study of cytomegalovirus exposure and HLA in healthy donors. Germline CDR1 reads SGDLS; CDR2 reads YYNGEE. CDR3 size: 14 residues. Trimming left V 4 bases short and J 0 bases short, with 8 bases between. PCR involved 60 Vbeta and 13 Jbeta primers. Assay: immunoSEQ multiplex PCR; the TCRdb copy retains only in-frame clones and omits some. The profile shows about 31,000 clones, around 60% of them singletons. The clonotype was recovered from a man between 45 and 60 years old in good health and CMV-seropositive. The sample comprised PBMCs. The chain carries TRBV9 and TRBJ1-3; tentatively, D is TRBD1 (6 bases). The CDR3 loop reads CASSPGDSGNTIYF. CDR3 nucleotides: TGTGCCAGCAGCCCAGGGGACTCTGGAAACACCATATATTTT. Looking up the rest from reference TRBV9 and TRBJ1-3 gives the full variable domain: DSGVTQTPKHLITATGQRVTLRCSPRSGDLSVYWYQQSLDQGLQFLIQYYNGEERAKGNILERFSAQQFPDLHSELNLSSLELGDSALYFCASSPGDSGNTIYFGEGSWLTVV.